The T cell receptor beta chain described here comes from a study of identical twins. V was clipped by 4 bases and J by 4 bases, with 16 bases between them. The CDR3 spans 15 residues. In TCRdb, the 5' RACE reads were re-called with MiXCR into one record per CDR3 protein. The table includes under 450,000 distinct CDR3 sequences, around 20% detected once. This clonotype was detected many times. This receptor was obtained from a man aged 45-60 years in good health. The chain joins TRBV12-3 or TRBV12-4 to TRBJ1-2; TRBD1 might be the D (5 bases). Sequencing was done on a sample of naive T cells sorted from blood. The CDR3 loop is CASSSLAGSVYGYTF. CDR3 nucleotides: TGTGCCAGCAGTTCTCTGGCAGGGAGCGTCTATGGCTACACCTTC.